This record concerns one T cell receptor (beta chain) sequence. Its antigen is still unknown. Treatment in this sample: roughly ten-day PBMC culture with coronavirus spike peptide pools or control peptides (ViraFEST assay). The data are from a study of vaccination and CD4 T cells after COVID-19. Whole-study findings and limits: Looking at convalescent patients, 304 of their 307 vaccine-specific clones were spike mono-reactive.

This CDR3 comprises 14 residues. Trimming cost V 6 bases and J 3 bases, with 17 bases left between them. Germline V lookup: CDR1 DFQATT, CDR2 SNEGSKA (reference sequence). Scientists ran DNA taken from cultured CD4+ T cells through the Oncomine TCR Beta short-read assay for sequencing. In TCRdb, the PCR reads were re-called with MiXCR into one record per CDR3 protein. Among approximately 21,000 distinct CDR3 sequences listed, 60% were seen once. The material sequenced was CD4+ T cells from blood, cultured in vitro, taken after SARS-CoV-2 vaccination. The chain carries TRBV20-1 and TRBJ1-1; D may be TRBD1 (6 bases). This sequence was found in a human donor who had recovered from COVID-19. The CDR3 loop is CSAKGGARDTEAFF. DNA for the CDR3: TGCAGTGCGAAGGGGGGGGCGCGGGACACTGAAGCTTTCTTT.